The entry below describes one T cell receptor beta chain. Antigen specificity is unknown. It was through 5'RACE template switching that TCR cDNA was made, with a universal primer site and UMIs added. A single record per CDR3 protein comes from TCRdb applying MiXCR to the 5' RACE reads. The data show around 350,000 distinct CDR3 sequences, 6.2% seen once. These data are taken from a study of T cells after yellow fever vaccination. In the study overall: Low-cell-number fractions were prepared with SMART-Seq v4 Ultra Low Input. Overall study results and limits: Shared CD4/CD8 clonotypes were a small share, likely from convergent recombination. Contamination by abundant bulk-population clonotypes could be present in FACS-sorted repertoires.

V gave up 6 bases and J gave up 1 base, with 12 bases separating them. The germline V gene encodes CDR1 SGHRS and CDR2 YFSETQ. CDR3 length equals 14 residues. The clonotype comes from a man under 40 who received the YFV17D yellow fever vaccine. Material: PBMCs, obtained 5 days after the yellow fever booster vaccination. The V and J genes are TRBV5-1 and TRBJ2-3; a weak D match, TRBD2 (6 bases). CDR3 sequence: CASKDGGGTDTQYF. The CDR3 bases are TGCGCCAGCAAGGACGGGGGTGGCACAGATACGCAGTATTTT. Full variable domain (remainder filled in from reference TRBV5-1 and TRBJ2-3): KAGVTQTPRYLIKTRGQQVTLSCSPISGHRSVSWYQQTPGQGLQFLFEYFSETQRNKGNFPGRFSGRQFSNSRSEMNVSTLELGDSALYLCASKDGGGTDTQYFGPGTRLTVL.